This T cell receptor (beta chain) was sequenced during a study of cytomegalovirus exposure and HLA in healthy donors. The germline V gene encodes CDR1 SGHTA and CDR2 FQGNSA. Trimming cost V 3 bases and J 0 bases, with 5 bases left between them. CDR3 length: 13 residues. With 60 Vbeta and 13 Jbeta primers, the PCR was carried out. Using immunoSEQ multiplex PCR, the repertoire was profiled, and TCRdb retains in-frame clones only, with some absent. The sample contains about 130,000 clones, about three quarters of which appear only once. A note on this clone: What it binds is unknown.

Study results and limitations: Sequencing had likely introduced a cluster of highly shared sequence variants as an artifact.

As for the donors, each was a healthy bone marrow donor. The sequence came from a woman aged 25-40 years in good health and CMV-seronegative. The chain couples TRBV7-2 to TRBJ2-5; D remains unclear. The sample consisted of PBMCs. The CDR3 protein is CASSFSYQETQYF. The CDR3, as DNA: TGTGCCAGCAGCTTTAGCTACCAAGAGACCCAGTACTTC.